This is a list of T cell receptor beta chains from one sample in a study of control samples from healthy donors and cancer patients. Profiling relied on immunoSEQ multiplex PCR, and the TCRdb table lists in-frame clones only, not all of them. The sample comprises roughly 120,000 clones, approximately 90% of which are singletons, and 1.1% rests with the top ten. Sequencing used PBMCs. These receptors came from a woman aged 45-60 years with colorectal cancer. Both conserved end residues are part of each CDR3. D genes are given only for firm matches. Not all rows give a size; the values are once, few, many and, for expanded clones, a class.

clone size,CDR3 length,J gene,V gene,D gene,CDR3 protein,CDR3 DNA
-,13,TRBJ2-5,TRBV5-1,-,CASSQGPQETQYF,TGCGCCAGCAGCCAGGGGCCCCAAGAGACCCAGTACTTC
-,16,TRBJ2-5,TRBV5-7,TRBD2,CASSQGLAGGGETQYF,TGTGCCAGCAGCCAGGGACTAGCGGGAGGTGGAGAGACCCAGTACTTC
-,14,TRBJ1-4,TRBV30,-,CAWSVLPDNEKLFF,TGTGCCTGGAGTGTACTGCCCGATAATGAAAAACTGTTTTTT
few,13,TRBJ2-1,TRBV11-2,-,CASSLVLGNEQFF,TGTGCCAGCAGCTTAGTTCTGGGAAATGAGCAGTTCTTC
-,15,TRBJ1-2,TRBV6-5,-,CAGLKAANGDYGYTF,TGTGCCGGACTAAAGGCGGCGAACGGGGACTATGGCTACACCTTC
-,16,TRBJ2-2,TRBV25-1,TRBD1,CASGGTGGRNTGELFF,TGTGCCAGCGGGGGAACAGGGGGCCGGAACACCGGGGAGCTGTTTTTT
-,13,TRBJ2-1,TRBV2,-,CASSGENYNEQFF,TGTGCCAGCTCGGGGGAGAATTACAATGAGCAGTTCTTC
-,12,TRBJ2-7,TRBV20-1,-,CSASLWADEQYF,TGCAGTGCTAGTCTTTGGGCGGACGAGCAGTACTTC
-,13,TRBJ1-1,TRBV15,-,CATSTRPSTEAFF,TGTGCCACCAGCACCCGCCCGAGCACTGAAGCTTTCTTT
-,14,TRBJ2-7,TRBV6-5,-,CASSYRGETYEQYF,TGTGCCAGCAGTTACAGGGGGGAAACCTACGAGCAGTACTTC
-,13,TRBJ1-1,TRBV19,-,CASSRPGNTEAFF,TGTGCCAGTAGTAGGCCCGGGAACACTGAAGCTTTCTTT
-,13,TRBJ1-5,TRBV6-1,-,CASSELGNRPQHF,TGTGCCAGCAGTGAATTGGGTAATCGGCCCCAGCATTTT
once,15,TRBJ1-5,TRBV3-1/TRBV3-2,-,CASSQGGGGGQPQHF,TGTGCCAGCAGCCAAGGCGGGGGCGGAGGACAGCCCCAGCATTTT
-,13,TRBJ2-3,TRBV19,-,CASSMVGTDTQYF,TGTGCCAGTAGTATGGTCGGCACAGATACGCAGTATTTT
-,11,TRBJ2-7,TRBV5-8,-,CASSQVYEQYF,TGTGCCAGCAGCCAGGTCTACGAGCAGTACTTC
-,16,TRBJ1-2,TRBV30,TRBD1,CAWAFRGMISNYGYTF,TGTGCCTGGGCGTTCAGGGGGATGATATCTAACTATGGCTACACCTTC
-,17,TRBJ2-3,TRBV9,-,CASSPSPLAGSTDTQYF,TGTGCCAGCAGCCCTTCCCCCCTGGCGGGGTCCACAGATACGCAGTATTTT
-,12,TRBJ2-1,TRBV28,-,CASSWEVNEQFF,TGTGCCAGCAGTTGGGAGGTCAATGAGCAGTTCTTC
-,15,TRBJ2-7,TRBV12-5,-,CASGLGKGPKYEQYF,TGTGCTAGTGGTTTGGGTAAGGGACCTAAGTACGAGCAGTACTTC
-,16,TRBJ2-7,TRBV19,-,CASSIIIGTPTYEQYF,TGTGCCAGTAGTATTATAATTGGGACGCCAACCTACGAGCAGTACTTC
-,15,TRBJ1-2,TRBV4-2,-,CASSQDQRLHYGYTF,TGTGCCAGCAGCCAAGATCAGAGGTTACACTATGGCTACACCTTC
few,16,TRBJ2-1,TRBV5-1,TRBD2,CASSPKSGGAYNEQFF,TGCGCCAGCAGCCCGAAGAGCGGGGGGGCCTACAATGAGCAGTTCTTC
-,16,TRBJ2-4,TRBV14,-,CASSQVLAGGANIQYF,TGTGCCAGCAGCCAAGTACTAGCTGGGGGAGCAAACATTCAGTACTTC
-,13,TRBJ1-2,TRBV30,-,CAWRSGTDYGYTF,TGTGCCTGGAGATCCGGGACGGACTATGGCTACACCTTC
once,14,TRBJ1-6,TRBV5-4,TRBD1,CASSTGQGGSPLHF,TGTGCCAGCAGCACGGGACAGGGGGGTTCACCCCTCCACTTT
-,15,TRBJ1-1,TRBV5-1,-,CASSWTYRSSTEAFF,TGCGCCAGCAGCTGGACTTATCGGTCCAGCACTGAAGCTTTCTTT
-,15,TRBJ1-5,TRBV5-1,-,CASSPLGPSDQPQHF,TGCGCCAGCAGCCCGTTGGGGCCCAGCGACCAGCCCCAGCATTTT